This T cell receptor beta chain was identified during a study of shared clonotypes between healthy human individuals. Overall study context: Each donor had three CD4 naive, three CD4 memory, two CD8 naive and one CD8 memory plate. Regarding the study as a whole: About 4.5% of naive CD4 clonotypes were common to four donors.

In the authors' methods: From ImmunoSEQ came sequences covering only the junction and carrying no quality scores, so filtering differed. Only in-frame clones appear in the TCRdb table, and some are missing; sequencing was by immunoSEQ multiplex PCR. That table furnishes V, J and clone size, whereas the DNA furnished D and trimming. The data hold 2,500,000 or so clones, with more than 85% observed a single time. For this clone: The antigen remains unidentified.

The CDR3 is 14 amino acids. Germline V gene sequence: CDR1 SNHLY, CDR2 FYNNEI. Trimming removed 4 bases from V and 3 bases from J, with 12 bases in between. The chain combines TRBV2 with TRBJ1-1; D is possibly TRBD1 (5 bases). The receptor comes from a man younger than 35 in good health. Some clones in this sample may be carry-over from other donors' samples. Sequencing used naive CD4+ T cells from PBMCs. Subset indicated: CD45RA+ positively selected. The CDR3 sequence: CASSVYGGDTEAFF. CDR3 nucleotide sequence: TGTGCCAGCAGTGTGTATGGGGGGGACACTGAAGCTTTCTTT.